In this sample, the clone carrying this T cell receptor beta chain turned up a few times. The antigen remains undetermined. Other DNA sequences in the same sample also yield this CDR3. The intended depth for sequencing was 1 in 200,000 to 1 in 1 million T cells. Measured with immunoSEQ multiplex PCR; TCRdb has only the in-frame clones, and not every one. The table includes 30,000 to 40,000 clones, 69% detected once. The data were obtained in a study of cytotoxic CD8 clonotypes in ibrutinib-treated CLL. About the research overall: With a range of 6 to 36, the median treatment time before response samples were taken was around 12 months. Points from the study as a whole: Investigators sampled sustained-remission and progressing patients at differing times. Before falling back toward baseline at progression, clonality had risen at the time of ibrutinib response.

Deletions cut 0 bases from V and 0 bases from J, with 9 bases between. The CDR3 sequence is 16 residues long. Germline values: CDR1 SGHTS, CDR2 YDEGEE. This clonotype was obtained from a human donor with chronic lymphocytic leukemia. Sequences were derived from PBMCs, sampled before ibrutinib treatment. V usage is TRBV5-8 and J usage is TRBJ1-4; D may be TRBD1 (6 bases). Here the CDR3 reads CASSLGQAATNEKLFF. The CDR3 DNA is TGTGCCAGCAGCTTGGGACAGGCGGCAACTAATGAAAAACTGTTTTTT.